The 14 T cell receptor beta chains below all came from one sample that was sequenced in a study of patients and donors after allogeneic stem cell transplantation. TCRdb reprocessed the RT-PCR reads via MiXCR and lists one record per CDR3 protein. The data show roughly 940,000 distinct CDR3 sequences, with 18% seen just once and around 6% held by the top ten. Sequencing used blood, either unsorted or a sorted T cell fraction (not recorded which). Receptors were obtained from a human donor who was either an allogeneic HSCT recipient or a stem cell or donor lymphocyte infusion donor (not recorded which). It is not recorded whose cells these are; they may come from a transplant donor.

This chain links TRBV29-1 with TRBJ2-5; 9 nucleotides match TRBD1. Trimming removed 3 bases from V and 5 bases from J; junction bases left unmatched: 10. The CDR3 covers 15 residues. CDR1 is SQVTM and CDR2 is ANQGSEA in the germline V gene. CDR3 loop: CSVELRQGVGETQYF. The DNA of the CDR3 is TGCAGCGTTGAGCTTCGACAGGGGGTCGGGGAGACCCAGTACTTC. Looking up the rest from reference TRBV29-1 and TRBJ2-5 gives the full variable domain: SAVISQKPSRDICQRGTSLTIQCQVDSQVTMMFWYRQQPGQSLTLIATANQGSEATYESGFVIDKFPISRPNLTFSTLTVSNMSPEDSSIYLCSVELRQGVGETQYFGPGTRLLVL.

The chain uses TRBV9 and TRBJ2-1, with 11 nucleotides matching TRBD2. The V gene's germline CDR1 is SGDLS and CDR2 YYNGEE. The CDR3 is 17 amino acids. The trim removed 3 bases at V and 7 bases at J, leaving 12 bases unmatched. CDR3: CASSDRLTSGTGNEQFF. CDR3 bases: TGTGCCAGCAGCGACCGTCTGACTAGCGGGACAGGAAATGAGCAGTTCTTC.

V and J are TRBV5-1 and TRBJ1-2; D unclear. Trimming took off 4 bases at V and 5 bases at J, with 12 bases between the two ends. The CDR3 is 13 residues long. Germline assignment: CDR1 SGHRS and CDR2 YFSETQ. The CDR3 nucleotides read TGCGCCAGCAGCGCTGCCCGGAATTATGGCTACACCTTC. Translation: CASSAARNYGYTF.

The chain's CDR3 is CASSLDDAGAFF. In nucleotides, the CDR3 is TGTGCCAGCAGCTTGGACGACGCGGGAGCTTTCTTT. The chain has TRBV5-5 and TRBJ1-1; no clear D gene. This CDR3 has 12 residues. The V end was cut by 0 bases, the J end by 10 bases, with 10 bases between. Germline V lookup: CDR1 SGHKS, CDR2 YYEKEE (reference sequence). The full variable domain, its missing parts supplied by reference TRBV5-5 and TRBJ1-1, is DAGVTQSPTHLIKTRGQQVTLRCSPISGHKSVSWYQQVLGQGPQFIFQYYEKEERGRGNFPDRFSARQFPNYSSELNVNALLLGDSALYLCASSLDDAGAFFGQGTRLTVV.

This clonotype was found a few times. The genes are TRBV12-3 or TRBV12-4 and TRBJ2-7; 8 bases are a match to TRBD1. CDR3 length equals 14 residues. J lost 3 bases, V lost 4 bases, and 5 bases had no gene match. The CDR3, as DNA: TGTGCCAGCAGTTCAGGACAGGGCGTCTACGAGCAGTACTTC. Amino acids: CASSSGQGVYEQYF.

This clonotype occurred a few times. The V call is TRBV12-3 or TRBV12-4, the J call TRBJ2-5; TRBD1 matches 8 bases. J lost 6 bases, V lost 6 bases, and 3 bases had no gene match. The CDR3 is made up of 12 amino acids. CDR3 DNA: TGTGCCAGCAGACCAGGGGGCAAGACCCAGTACTTC. Protein product: CASRPGGKTQYF.

The V and J genes are TRBV2 and TRBJ2-3, with D uncertain. Trimming cost V 1 base and J 6 bases, with 5 bases left between them. The germline V gene has CDR1 SNHLY and CDR2 FYNNEI. This CDR3 has 12 amino acids. This chain's CDR3 is CASSEELDTQYF. CDR3 bases: TGTGCCAGCAGTGAAGAGCTGGATACGCAGTATTTT.

The chain recombines TRBV2 with TRBJ1-5, with a possible D match to TRBD1 (6 bases). CDR1 is SNHLY and CDR2 is FYNNEI in the germline V gene. V was cut by 8 bases and J by 0 bases, with 20 bases left in between. This CDR3 has 17 residues. CDR3 sequence reads: CASGGAGGPYSNQPQHF. For the CDR3, the DNA is TGTGCCAGCGGGGGGGCAGGAGGCCCTTATAGCAATCAGCCCCAGCATTTT.

This chain connects TRBV12-3 or TRBV12-4 to TRBJ1-6; D is undetermined. The germline V and J ends were trimmed by 7 bases and 7 bases, with 11 bases remaining between them. This CDR3 is 13 amino acids long. The CDR3 nucleotides are TGTGCCAGCAATCGGGAGCTAAATTCACCCCTCCACTTT. Its protein is CASNRELNSPLHF.

This sequence joins TRBV20-1 and TRBJ1-1; no firm D call. V was cut by 4 bases and J by 5 bases, with 5 bases left in between. The CDR3 has 10 residues. In germline, CDR1 is DFQATT, CDR2 SNEGSKA (reference sequence). The CDR3 DNA sequence: TGCAGTGCTATAGATACTGAAGCTTTCTTT. Protein: CSAIDTEAFF.

The CDR3 protein is CASSNQGYEQFF. CDR3 nucleotide sequence: TGTGCCAGCAGCAATCAGGGGTATGAGCAGTTCTTC. This rearrangement joins TRBV11-2 to TRBJ2-1; the D gene is possibly TRBD1 (6 bases). The CDR3 is 12 residues long. Deletions cut 5 bases from V and 8 bases from J, with 10 bases between. The germline CDR1 and CDR2 sequences are SGHAT and FQNNGV.

The chain links TRBV19 to TRBJ2-3, with TRBD2 matching 7 bases. The CDR3 is 16 residues long. From germline, CDR1 is LNHDA and CDR2 SQIVND (reference sequence). V trimming: 7 bases; J trimming: 2 bases; junction bases outside the gene matches: 12. CDR3 sequence: CASTTGTRGITDTQYF. The CDR3 coding sequence is TGTGCCAGTACCACAGGTACGCGGGGGATCACAGATACGCAGTATTTT.

This clonotype was counted many times. V gene TRBV2 combines with J gene TRBJ2-1, with TRBD2 matching over 12 bases. There are 17 residues in the CDR3. Trimming at V came to 7 bases and at J to 1 base, leaving 8 bases not matched to a gene. CDR1 and CDR2 (germline): SNHLY, FYNNEI. CDR3 region: CASTRTSGIASYNEQFF. DNA for the CDR3: TGTGCCAGCACCCGGACTAGCGGGATTGCATCCTACAATGAGCAGTTCTTC.

This clonotype was picked up a small number of times. This rearrangement joins TRBV11-3 to TRBJ2-1; D might be TRBD2 (5 bases). V lost 3 bases and J 0 bases, leaving 12 bases between the germline ends. Germline CDR1 and CDR2: SGHNT and YENEEA. This CDR3 has 16 amino acids. The CDR3 DNA sequence: TGTGCCAGCAGCTTGGAGATAGGGAGCTCCTACAATGAGCAGTTCTTC. It translates to CASSLEIGSSYNEQFF. The full variable domain, completed using reference TRBV11-3 and TRBJ2-1, is EAGVVQSPRYKIIEKKQPVAFWCNPISGHNTLYWYLQNLGQGPELLIRYENEEAVDDSQLPKDRFSAERLKGVDSTLKIQPAELGDSAVYLCASSLEIGSSYNEQFFGPGTRLTVL.